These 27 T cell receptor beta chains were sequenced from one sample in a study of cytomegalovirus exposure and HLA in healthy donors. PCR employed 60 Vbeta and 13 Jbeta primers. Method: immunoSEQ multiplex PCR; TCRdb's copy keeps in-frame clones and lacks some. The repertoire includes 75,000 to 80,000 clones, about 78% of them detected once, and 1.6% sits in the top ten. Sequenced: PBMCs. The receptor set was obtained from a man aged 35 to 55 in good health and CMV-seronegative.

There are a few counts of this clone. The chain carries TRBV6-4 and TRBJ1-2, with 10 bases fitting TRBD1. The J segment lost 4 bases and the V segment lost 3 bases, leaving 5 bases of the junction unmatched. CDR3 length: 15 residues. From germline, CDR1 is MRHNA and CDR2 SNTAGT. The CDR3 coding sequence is TGTGCCAGCAGTGAGGGACAGGGGTTTGCCTATGGCTACACCTTC. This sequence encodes CASSEGQGFAYGYTF.

The CDR3 nucleotides read TGTGCCAGCAGCACCCGGGACAGCTCCTACAATGAGCAGTTCTTC. The encoded protein is CASSTRDSSYNEQFF. The chain uses TRBV5-5 and TRBJ2-1; 7 bases align to TRBD1. Trimming took 4 bases from V and 0 from J; bases not matched to a gene: 4. The CDR3 consists of 15 residues. CDR1 and CDR2 from the germline V gene are SGHKS and YYEKEE (reference sequence).

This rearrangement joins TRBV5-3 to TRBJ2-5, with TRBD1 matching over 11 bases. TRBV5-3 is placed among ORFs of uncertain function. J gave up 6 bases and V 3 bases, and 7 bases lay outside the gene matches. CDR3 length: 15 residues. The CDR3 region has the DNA TGTGCCAGAAGCTCCGGGACAGGGGGTTGTCAGACCCAGTACTTC. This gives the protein CARSSGTGGCQTQYF.

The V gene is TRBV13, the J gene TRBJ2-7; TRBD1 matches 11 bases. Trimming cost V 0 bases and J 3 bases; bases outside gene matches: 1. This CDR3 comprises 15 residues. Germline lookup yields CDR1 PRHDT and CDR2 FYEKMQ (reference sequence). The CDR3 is CASSLGGTGGYEQYF. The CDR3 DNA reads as TGTGCCAGCAGCTTAGGAGGGACAGGGGGCTACGAGCAGTACTTC.

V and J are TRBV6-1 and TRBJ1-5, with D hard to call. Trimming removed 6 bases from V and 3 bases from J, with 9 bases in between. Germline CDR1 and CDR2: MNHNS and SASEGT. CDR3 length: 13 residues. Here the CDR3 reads CASSTTPNQPQHF. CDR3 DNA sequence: TGTGCCAGCAGCACTACCCCCAATCAGCCCCAGCATTTT.

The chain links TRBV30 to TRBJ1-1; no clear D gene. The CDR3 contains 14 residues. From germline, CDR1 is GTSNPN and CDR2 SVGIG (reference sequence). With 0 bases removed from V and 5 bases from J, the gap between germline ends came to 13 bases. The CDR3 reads CAWSVTARRTEAFF. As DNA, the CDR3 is TGTGCCTGGAGTGTAACTGCCCGGAGGACTGAAGCTTTCTTT.

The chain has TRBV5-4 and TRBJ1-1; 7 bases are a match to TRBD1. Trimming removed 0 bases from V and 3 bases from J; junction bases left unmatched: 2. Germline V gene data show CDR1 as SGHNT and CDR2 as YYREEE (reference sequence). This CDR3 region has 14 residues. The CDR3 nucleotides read TGTGCCAGCAGCTTGGCCAGGGGGGACACTGAAGCTTTCTTT. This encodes CASSLARGDTEAFF.

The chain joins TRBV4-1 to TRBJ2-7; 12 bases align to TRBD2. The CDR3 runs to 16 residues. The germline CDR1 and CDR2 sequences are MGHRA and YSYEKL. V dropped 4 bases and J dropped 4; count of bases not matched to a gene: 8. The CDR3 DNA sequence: TGCGCCAGCAGCCCCTCTAGCGGGAGGGCCGGATACGAGCAGTACTTC. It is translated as CASSPSSGRAGYEQYF.

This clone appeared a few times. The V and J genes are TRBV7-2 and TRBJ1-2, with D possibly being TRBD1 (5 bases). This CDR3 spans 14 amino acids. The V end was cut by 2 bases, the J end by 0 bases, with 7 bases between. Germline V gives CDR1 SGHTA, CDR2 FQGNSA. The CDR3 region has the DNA TGTGCCAGCAGCTTATCGGGGGCTAACTATGGCTACACCTTC. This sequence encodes CASSLSGANYGYTF.

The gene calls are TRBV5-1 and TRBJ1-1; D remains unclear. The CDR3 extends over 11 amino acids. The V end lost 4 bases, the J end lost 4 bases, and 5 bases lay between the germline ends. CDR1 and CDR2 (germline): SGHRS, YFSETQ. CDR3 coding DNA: TGCGCCAGCAGCCAAGCCACTGAAGCTTTCTTT. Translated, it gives CASSQATEAFF. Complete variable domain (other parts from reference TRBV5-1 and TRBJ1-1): KAGVTQTPRYLIKTRGQQVTLSCSPISGHRSVSWYQQTPGQGLQFLFEYFSETQRNKGNFPGRFSGRQFSNSRSEMNVSTLELGDSALYLCASSQATEAFFGQGTRLTVV.

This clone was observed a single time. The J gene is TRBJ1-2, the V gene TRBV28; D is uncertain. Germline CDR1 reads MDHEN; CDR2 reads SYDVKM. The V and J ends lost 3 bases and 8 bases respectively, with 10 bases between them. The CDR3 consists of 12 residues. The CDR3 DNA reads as TGTGCCAGCAGTTTTCAGTTCCTCGGCTACACCTTC. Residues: CASSFQFLGYTF.

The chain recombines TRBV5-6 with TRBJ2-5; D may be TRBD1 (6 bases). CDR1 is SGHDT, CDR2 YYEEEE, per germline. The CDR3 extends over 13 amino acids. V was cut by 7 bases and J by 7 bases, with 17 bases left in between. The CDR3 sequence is CASSLTGSGTQYF. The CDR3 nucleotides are TGTGCCAGCTCCTTAACAGGGTCTGGGACCCAGTACTTC. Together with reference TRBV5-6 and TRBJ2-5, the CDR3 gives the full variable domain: DAGVTQSPTHLIKTRGQQVTLRCSPKSGHDTVSWYQQALGQGPQFIFQYYEEEERQRGNFPDRFSGHQFPNYSSELNVNALLLGDSALYLCASSLTGSGTQYFGPGTRLLVL.

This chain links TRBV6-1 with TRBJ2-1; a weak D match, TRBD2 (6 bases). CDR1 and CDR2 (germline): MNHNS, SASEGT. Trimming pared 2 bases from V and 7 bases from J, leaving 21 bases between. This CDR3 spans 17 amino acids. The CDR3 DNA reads TGTGCCAGCAGTGAAAGAGGAGCTAGCGCGACGCGAAATGAGCAGTTCTTC. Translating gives CASSERGASATRNEQFF.

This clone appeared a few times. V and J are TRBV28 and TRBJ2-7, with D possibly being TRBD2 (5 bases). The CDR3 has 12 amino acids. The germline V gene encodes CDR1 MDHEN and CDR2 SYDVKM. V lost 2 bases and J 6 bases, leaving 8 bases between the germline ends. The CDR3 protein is CASSLREAEQYF. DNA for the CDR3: TGTGCCAGCAGTTTACGGGAAGCCGAGCAGTACTTC.

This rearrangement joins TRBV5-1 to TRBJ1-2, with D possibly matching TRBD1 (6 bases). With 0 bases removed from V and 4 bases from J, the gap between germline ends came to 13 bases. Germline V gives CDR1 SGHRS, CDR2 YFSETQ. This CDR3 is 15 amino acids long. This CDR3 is CASSLAETGSYGYTF. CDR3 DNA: TGCGCCAGCAGCTTGGCCGAGACAGGTTCCTATGGCTACACCTTC.

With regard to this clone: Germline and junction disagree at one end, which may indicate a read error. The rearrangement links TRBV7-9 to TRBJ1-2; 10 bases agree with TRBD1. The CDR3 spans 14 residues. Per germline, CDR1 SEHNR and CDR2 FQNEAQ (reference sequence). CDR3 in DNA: TGTTCCAGCGTATCCGGGACAGGGGTGGATGGCTACACCTTC. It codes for CSSVSGTGVDGYTF. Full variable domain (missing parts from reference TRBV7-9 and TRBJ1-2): DTGVSQNPRHKITKRGQNVTFRCDPISEHNRLYWYRQTLGQGPEFLTYFQNEAQLEKSRLLSDRFSAERPKGSFSTLEIQRTEQGDSAMYLCSSVSGTGVDGYTFGSGTRLTVV.

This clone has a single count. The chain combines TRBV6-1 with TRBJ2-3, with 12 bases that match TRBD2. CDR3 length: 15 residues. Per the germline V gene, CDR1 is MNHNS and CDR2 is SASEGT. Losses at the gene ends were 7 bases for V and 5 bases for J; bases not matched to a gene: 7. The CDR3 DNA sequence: TGTGCCAGCAAGAAGCTAGCGGGAGGGTTAGATACGCAGTATTTT. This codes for CASKKLAGGLDTQYF.

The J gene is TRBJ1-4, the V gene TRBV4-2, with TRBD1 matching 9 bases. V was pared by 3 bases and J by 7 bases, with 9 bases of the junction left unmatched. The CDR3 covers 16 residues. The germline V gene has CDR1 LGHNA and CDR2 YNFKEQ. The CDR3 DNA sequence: TGTGCCAGCAGCCAGACTATACAGGGGGCTTTTGAAAAACTGTTTTTT. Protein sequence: CASSQTIQGAFEKLFF.

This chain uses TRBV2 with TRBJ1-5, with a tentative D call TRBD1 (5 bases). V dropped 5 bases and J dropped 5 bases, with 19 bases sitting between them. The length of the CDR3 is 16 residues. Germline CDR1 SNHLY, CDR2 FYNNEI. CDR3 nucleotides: TGTGCCAGCAGTTTACCGGGACTTAGAAATTATCAGCCCCAGCATTTT. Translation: CASSLPGLRNYQPQHF.

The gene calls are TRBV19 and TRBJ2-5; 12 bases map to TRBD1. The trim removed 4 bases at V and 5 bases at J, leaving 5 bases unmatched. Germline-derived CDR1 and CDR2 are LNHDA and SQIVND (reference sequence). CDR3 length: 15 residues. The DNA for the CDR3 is TGTGCCAGTAGTAGGGGGACAGGGGGCGAGGAGACCCAGTACTTC. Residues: CASSRGTGGEETQYF.

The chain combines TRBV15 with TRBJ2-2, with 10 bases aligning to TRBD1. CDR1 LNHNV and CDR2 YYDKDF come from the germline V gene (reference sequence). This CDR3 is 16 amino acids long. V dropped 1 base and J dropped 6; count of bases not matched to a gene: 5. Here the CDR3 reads CATSRGGQGLAGELFF. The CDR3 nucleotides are TGTGCCACCAGCAGAGGGGGACAGGGGTTAGCCGGGGAGCTGTTTTTT.

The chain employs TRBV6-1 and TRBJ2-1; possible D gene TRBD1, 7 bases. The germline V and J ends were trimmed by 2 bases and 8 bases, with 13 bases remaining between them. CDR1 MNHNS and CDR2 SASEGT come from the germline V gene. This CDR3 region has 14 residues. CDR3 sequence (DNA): TGTGCCAGCAGTGAATGGAGGGGGCGGGATGAGCAGTTCTTC. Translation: CASSEWRGRDEQFF.

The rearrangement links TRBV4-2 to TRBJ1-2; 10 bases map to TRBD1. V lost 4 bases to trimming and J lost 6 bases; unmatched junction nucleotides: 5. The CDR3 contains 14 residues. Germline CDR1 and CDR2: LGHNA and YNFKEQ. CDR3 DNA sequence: TGTGCCAGCAGCCGGGGACAGGGGTTGGATGGCTACACCTTC. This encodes CASSRGQGLDGYTF.

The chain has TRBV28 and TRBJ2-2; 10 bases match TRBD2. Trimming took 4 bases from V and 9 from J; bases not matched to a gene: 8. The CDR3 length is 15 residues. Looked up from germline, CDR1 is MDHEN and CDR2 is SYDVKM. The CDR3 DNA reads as TGTGCCAGCAGTTCGGCTAGCGGGAGTATCAGGGAGCTGTTTTTT. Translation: CASSSASGSIRELFF.

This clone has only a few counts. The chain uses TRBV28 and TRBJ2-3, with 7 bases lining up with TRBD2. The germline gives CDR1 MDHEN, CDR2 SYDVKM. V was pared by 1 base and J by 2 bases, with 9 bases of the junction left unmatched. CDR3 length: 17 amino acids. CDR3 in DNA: TGTGCCAGCAGTTTATCGGCTAGCGGAACTCTCACAGATACGCAGTATTTT. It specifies CASSLSASGTLTDTQYF.

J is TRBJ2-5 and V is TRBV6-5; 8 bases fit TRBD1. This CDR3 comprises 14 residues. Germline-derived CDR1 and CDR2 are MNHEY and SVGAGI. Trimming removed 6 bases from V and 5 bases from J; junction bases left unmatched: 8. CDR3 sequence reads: CASSRQGNRETQYF. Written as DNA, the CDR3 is TGTGCCAGCAGCCGACAGGGGAATCGGGAGACCCAGTACTTC.

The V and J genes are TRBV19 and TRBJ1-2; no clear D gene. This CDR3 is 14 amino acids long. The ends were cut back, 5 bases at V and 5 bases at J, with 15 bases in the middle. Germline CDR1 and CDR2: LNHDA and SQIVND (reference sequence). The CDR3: CASSPASGGYGYTF. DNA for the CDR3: TGTGCCAGTAGTCCAGCCAGTGGAGGATATGGCTACACCTTC.